The 6 T cell receptor beta chains reported below all come from one sample, sequenced in a study of T cell clones after liver transplantation. Produced via immunoSEQ multiplex PCR; TCRdb's table is partial and in-frame only. The data contain more than 70,000 clones, roughly 85% of them singletons. Sequenced material: CD4+ T cells from blood, taken at the 22-month timepoint. The origin of the receptors is a human patient who received a liver transplant. The graft donor may account for some of the T cells.

Notes on this clone: It is unclear where the CDR3 begins or ends on the DNA, so no DNA is shown, and the CDR3 is as TCRdb lists it. CDR3: CASSLRAGTDRYGYTF. The V gene is TRBV28, the J gene TRBJ1-2; the listed D gene, TRBD1, was not tested against the DNA. Per the germline V gene, CDR1 is MDHEN and CDR2 is SYDVKM. From its first to its last residue, the CDR3 has 16 amino acids.

V and J are TRBV11-2 and TRBJ2-3; weak D call: TRBD1 (6 bases). V was trimmed by 1 base and J by 3 bases, leaving 14 bases between them. Germline assignment: CDR1 SGHAT and CDR2 FQNNGV. The CDR3 covers 16 residues. The DNA for the CDR3 is TGTGCCAGCAGCTTAGGGACAGCCGACTGGACAGATACGCAGTATTTT. This gives the protein CASSLGTADWTDTQYF.

This chain connects TRBV4-3 to TRBJ2-3, with 9 bases matching TRBD2. Germline trimming cut 0 bases from V and 2 bases from J; bases unmatched to any gene: 6. The CDR3 totals 17 residues. The V gene's germline CDR1 is LGHNA and CDR2 YSLEER. CDR3 protein: CASSQEGGRAFTDTQYF. For the CDR3, the DNA is TGCGCCAGCAGCCAAGAGGGCGGGAGGGCTTTCACAGATACGCAGTATTTT.

The J gene is TRBJ2-1, the V gene TRBV11-2; weak D call: TRBD2 (5 bases). Deletions cut 6 bases from V and 9 bases from J, with 15 bases between. The germline V gene encodes CDR1 SGHAT and CDR2 FQNNGV. The CDR3 length is 13 residues. In nucleotides, the CDR3 is TGTGCCAGCAGGAGTACTAGAAAGGTTGAGCAGTTCTTC. Its translation is CASRSTRKVEQFF.

V and J are TRBV2 and TRBJ1-1; 10 bases fit TRBD1. CDR3 length: 14 residues. CDR1 is SNHLY and CDR2 is FYNNEI in the germline V gene. Trimming removed 4 bases from V and 5 bases from J; junction bases left unmatched: 4. CDR3 nucleotide sequence: TGTGCCAGCAGTGCGACAGGGGGCGAGACTGAAGCTTTCTTT. It yields the protein CASSATGGETEAFF.

The V and J genes are TRBV5-1 and TRBJ1-2; 9 bases are shared with TRBD1. Germline V lookup: CDR1 SGHRS, CDR2 YFSETQ. Trimming at V came to 0 bases and at J to 2 bases, leaving 5 bases not matched to a gene. The CDR3 contains 16 residues. The DNA for the CDR3 is TGCGCCAGCAGCTTGGCTTGGACAGGGGAAAACTATGGCTACACCTTC. Its protein product is CASSLAWTGENYGYTF.